This T cell receptor (beta chain) stems from a study of shared clonotypes between healthy human individuals. Study donors comprised healthy, HIV-negative adults devoid of recent acute infection or vaccination. When samples were unsorted, around 83 million PBMCs were used for genomic DNA. This clone was counted only a few times. The V gene end was trimmed by 4 bases and the J gene end by 8 bases; junction bases not matched to a gene: 7. This CDR3 spans 15 amino acids. Germline CDR1 SGHRS, CDR2 YFSETQ. Generated by immunoSEQ multiplex PCR, the TCRdb table keeps only in-frame clones and is missing some. The sample carries about 520,000 clones, 60% to 80% recorded once.

Material: PBMCs. V and J are TRBV5-1 and TRBJ2-1; TRBD2 aligns across 12 bases. This receptor was identified in a woman aged 35 to 49 in good health. Some clones in this sample may be carry-over from other donors' samples. The CDR3 DNA reads TGCGCCAGCAGCCCGACTAGCGGGAGTGGGCATGAGCAGTTCTTC. Protein: CASSPTSGSGHEQFF. Full variable domain (remainder filled in from reference TRBV5-1 and TRBJ2-1): KAGVTQTPRYLIKTRGQQVTLSCSPISGHRSVSWYQQTPGQGLQFLFEYFSETQRNKGNFPGRFSGRQFSNSRSEMNVSTLELGDSALYLCASSPTSGSGHEQFFGPGTRLTVL.